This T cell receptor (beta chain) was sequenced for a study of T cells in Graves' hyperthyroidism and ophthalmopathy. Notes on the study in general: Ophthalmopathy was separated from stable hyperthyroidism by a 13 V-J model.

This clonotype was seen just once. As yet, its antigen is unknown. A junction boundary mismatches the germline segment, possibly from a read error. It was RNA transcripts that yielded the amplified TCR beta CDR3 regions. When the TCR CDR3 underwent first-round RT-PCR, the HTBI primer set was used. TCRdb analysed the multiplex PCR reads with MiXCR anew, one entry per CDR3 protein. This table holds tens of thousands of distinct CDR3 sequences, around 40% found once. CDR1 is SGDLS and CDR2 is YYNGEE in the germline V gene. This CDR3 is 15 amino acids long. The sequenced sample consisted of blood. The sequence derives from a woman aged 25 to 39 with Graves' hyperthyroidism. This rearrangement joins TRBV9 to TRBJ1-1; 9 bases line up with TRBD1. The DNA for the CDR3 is TGTGTCAGCAGCGTAGGGACAGGGTTGGGAACTGAGGCTTTCTTT. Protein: CVSSVGTGLGTEAFF.